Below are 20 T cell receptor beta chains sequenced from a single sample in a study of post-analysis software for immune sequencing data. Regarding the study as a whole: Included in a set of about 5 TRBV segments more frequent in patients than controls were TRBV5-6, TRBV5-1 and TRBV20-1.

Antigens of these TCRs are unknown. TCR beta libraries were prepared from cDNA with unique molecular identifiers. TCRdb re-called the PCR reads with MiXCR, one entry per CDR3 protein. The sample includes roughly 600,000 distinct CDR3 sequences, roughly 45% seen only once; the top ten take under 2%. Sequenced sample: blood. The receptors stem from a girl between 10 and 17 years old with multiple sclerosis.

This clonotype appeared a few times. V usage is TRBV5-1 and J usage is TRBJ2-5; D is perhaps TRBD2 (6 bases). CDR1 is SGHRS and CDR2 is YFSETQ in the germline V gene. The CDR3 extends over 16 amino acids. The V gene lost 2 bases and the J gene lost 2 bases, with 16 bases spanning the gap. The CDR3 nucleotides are TGCGCCAGCAGCTTAGGAGGGATTTCAAGGCAAGAGACCCAGTACTTC. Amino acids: CASSLGGISRQETQYF.

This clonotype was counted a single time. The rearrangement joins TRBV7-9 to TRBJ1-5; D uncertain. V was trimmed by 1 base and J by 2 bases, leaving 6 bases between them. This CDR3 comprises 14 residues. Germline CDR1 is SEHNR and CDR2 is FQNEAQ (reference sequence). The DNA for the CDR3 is TGTGCCAGCAGCTTAGAGGGTCGCAATCAGCCCCAGCATTTT. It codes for CASSLEGRNQPQHF. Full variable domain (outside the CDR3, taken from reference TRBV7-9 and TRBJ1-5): DTGVSQNPRHKITKRGQNVTFRCDPISEHNRLYWYRQTLGQGPEFLTYFQNEAQLEKSRLLSDRFSAERPKGSFSTLEIQRTEQGDSAMYLCASSLEGRNQPQHFGDGTRLSIL.

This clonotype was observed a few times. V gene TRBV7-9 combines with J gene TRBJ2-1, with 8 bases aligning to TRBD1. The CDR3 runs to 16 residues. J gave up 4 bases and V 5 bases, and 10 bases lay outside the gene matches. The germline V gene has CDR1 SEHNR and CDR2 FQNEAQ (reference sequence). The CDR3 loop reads CASSHFGQGLYNEQFF. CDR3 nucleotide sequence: TGTGCCAGCAGCCACTTTGGACAGGGCCTTTACAATGAGCAGTTCTTC.

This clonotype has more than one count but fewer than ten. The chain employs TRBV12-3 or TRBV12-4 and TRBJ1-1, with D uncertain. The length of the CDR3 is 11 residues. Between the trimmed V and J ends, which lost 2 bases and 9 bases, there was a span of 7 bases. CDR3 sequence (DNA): TGTGCCAGCAGTTTACGGGCCCAAGCTTTCTTT. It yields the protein CASSLRAQAFF.

CDR3: CASSLGDSYYGYTF. In DNA form, the CDR3 reads TGCGCCAGCAGCTTGGGGGACAGCTACTATGGCTACACCTTC. The rearrangement uses TRBV5-1 and TRBJ1-2, with 7 bases fitting TRBD1. The CDR3 length is 14 residues. The ends lost 0 bases at V and 3 bases at J; junction bases unmatched: 2. The germline V gene has CDR1 SGHRS and CDR2 YFSETQ.

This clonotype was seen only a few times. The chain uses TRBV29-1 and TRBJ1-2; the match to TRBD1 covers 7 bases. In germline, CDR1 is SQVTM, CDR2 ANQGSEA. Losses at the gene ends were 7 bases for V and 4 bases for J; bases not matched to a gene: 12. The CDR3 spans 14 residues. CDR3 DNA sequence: TGCAGCGACCTCCCGACAGGGTCTTCCTATGGCTACACCTTC. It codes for CSDLPTGSSYGYTF.

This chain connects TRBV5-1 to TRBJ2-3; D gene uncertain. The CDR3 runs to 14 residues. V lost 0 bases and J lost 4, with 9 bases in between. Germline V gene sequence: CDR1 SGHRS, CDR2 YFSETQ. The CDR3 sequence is CASSLAAIADTQYF. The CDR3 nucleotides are TGCGCCAGCAGCTTGGCCGCCATAGCAGATACGCAGTATTTT.

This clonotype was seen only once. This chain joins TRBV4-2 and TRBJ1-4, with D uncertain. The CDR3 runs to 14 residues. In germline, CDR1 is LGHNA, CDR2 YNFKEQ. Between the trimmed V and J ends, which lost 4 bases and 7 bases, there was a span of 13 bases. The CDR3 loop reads CASSRGEEFEKLFF. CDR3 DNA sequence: TGTGCCAGCAGCCGCGGAGAAGAATTTGAAAAACTGTTTTTT.

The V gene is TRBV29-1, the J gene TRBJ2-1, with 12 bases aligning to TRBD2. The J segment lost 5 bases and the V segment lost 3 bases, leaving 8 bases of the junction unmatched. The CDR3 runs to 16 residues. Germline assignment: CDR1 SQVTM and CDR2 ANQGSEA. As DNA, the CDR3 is TGCAGCGTTGATGAGACTAGCGGGAGTAAGGACAATGAGCAGTTCTTC. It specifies CSVDETSGSKDNEQFF.

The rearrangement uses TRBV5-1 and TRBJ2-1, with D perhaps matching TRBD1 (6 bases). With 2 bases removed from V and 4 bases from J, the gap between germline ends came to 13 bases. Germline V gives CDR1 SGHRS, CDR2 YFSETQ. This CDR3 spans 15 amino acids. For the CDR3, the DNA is TGCGCCAGCAGCTTCTACCAGGGGAATTACAATGAGCAGTTCTTC. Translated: CASSFYQGNYNEQFF.

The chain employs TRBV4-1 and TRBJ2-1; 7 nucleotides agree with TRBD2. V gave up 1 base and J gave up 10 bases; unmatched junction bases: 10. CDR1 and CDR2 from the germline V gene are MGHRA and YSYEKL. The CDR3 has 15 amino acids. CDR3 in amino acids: CASSQAHELGGEQFF. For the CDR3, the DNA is TGCGCCAGCAGCCAAGCCCACGAGTTGGGAGGGGAGCAGTTCTTC.

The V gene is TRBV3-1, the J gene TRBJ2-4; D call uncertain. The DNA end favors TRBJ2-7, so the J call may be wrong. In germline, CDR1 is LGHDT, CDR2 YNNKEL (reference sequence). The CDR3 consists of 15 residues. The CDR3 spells CASSQESGRNYEQYF. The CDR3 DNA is TGTGCCAGCAGCCAAGAATCGGGCAGAAACTACGAGCAGTACTTC.

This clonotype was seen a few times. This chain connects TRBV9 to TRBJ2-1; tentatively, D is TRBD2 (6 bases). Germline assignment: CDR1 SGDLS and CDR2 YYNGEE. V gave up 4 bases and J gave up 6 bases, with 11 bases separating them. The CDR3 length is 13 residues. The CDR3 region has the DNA TGTGCCAGCAGCATTGGGACTCGCAATGAGCAGTTCTTC. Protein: CASSIGTRNEQFF.

CDR3 nucleotide sequence: TGCAGTGCCCGCTCGCTAGCGGGCAGGGGTGTCGATACGCAGTATTTT. It is translated as CSARSLAGRGVDTQYF. This sequence joins TRBV20-1 and TRBJ2-3, with 8 bases aligning to TRBD2. Trimming took 6 bases from V and 6 from J; bases not matched to a gene: 17. The CDR3 has 16 residues. The germline V gene encodes CDR1 DFQATT and CDR2 SNEGSKA (reference sequence).

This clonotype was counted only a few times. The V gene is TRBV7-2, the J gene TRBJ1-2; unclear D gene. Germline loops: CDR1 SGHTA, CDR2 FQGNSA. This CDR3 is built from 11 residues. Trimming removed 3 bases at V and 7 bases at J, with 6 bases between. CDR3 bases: TGTGCCAGCAGCTTTCTCAGTGGCTACACCTTC. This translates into CASSFLSGYTF.

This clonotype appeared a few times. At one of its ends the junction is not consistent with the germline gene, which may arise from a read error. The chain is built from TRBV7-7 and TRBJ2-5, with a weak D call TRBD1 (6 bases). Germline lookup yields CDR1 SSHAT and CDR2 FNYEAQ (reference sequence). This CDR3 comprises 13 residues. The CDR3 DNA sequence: TGTGCTAGCAGCGACCAGGGGAGAGAGACCCAGTACTTC. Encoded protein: CASSDQGRETQYF.

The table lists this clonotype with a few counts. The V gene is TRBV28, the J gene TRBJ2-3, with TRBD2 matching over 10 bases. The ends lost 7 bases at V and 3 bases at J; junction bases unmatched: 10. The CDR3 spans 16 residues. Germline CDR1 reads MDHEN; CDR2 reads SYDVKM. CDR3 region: CASKERGGPETDTQYF. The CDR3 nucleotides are TGTGCCAGCAAAGAGCGGGGGGGCCCGGAAACAGATACGCAGTATTTT.

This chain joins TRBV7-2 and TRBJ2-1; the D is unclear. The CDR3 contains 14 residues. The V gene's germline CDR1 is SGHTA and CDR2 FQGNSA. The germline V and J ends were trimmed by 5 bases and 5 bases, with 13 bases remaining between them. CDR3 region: CASSPTIPHNEQFF. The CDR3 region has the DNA TGTGCCAGCAGCCCCACCATTCCCCACAATGAGCAGTTCTTC.

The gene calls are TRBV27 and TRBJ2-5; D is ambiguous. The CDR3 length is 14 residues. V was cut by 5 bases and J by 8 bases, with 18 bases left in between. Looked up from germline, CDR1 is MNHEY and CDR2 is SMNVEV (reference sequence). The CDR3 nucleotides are TGTGCCAGCAGTCCAGGATCCACCGGTAGCACCCAGTACTTC. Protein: CASSPGSTGSTQYF.

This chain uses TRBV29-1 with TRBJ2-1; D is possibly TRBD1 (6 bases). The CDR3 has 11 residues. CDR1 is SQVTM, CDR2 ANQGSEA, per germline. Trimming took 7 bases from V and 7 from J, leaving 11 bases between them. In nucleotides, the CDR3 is TGCAGCGCCGAACAGGGTAATGAGCAGTTCTTC. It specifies CSAEQGNEQFF.